This T cell receptor (beta chain) was obtained from a study of early T cells in non-severe SARS-CoV-2 infection. TCRdb ran MiXCR on the 5' RACE reads and lists one entry per CDR3 protein. Of about 100,000 distinct CDR3 sequences listed, 13% are singletons. Trimming cost V 5 bases and J 10 bases, with 9 bases left between them. Germline-derived CDR1 and CDR2 are MDHEN and SYDVKM. The CDR3 extends over 10 amino acids. This clonotype was detected only a few times. The sequencing sample was made of whole blood. The receptor comes from an adult who was a healthcare worker with PCR-confirmed SARS-CoV-2 infection or an uninfected control (not recorded which). The gene calls are TRBV28 and TRBJ2-7; D gene ambiguous. The CDR3: CASSSSFQYF. CDR3 DNA sequence: TGTGCCAGCAGTAGTAGTTTCCAGTACTTC.